The 14 T cell receptor beta chains in this list originate from one sample, sequenced in a study of cytomegalovirus exposure and HLA in healthy donors. It was with 60 Vbeta and 13 Jbeta primers that the PCR ran. Measured with immunoSEQ multiplex PCR; TCRdb has only the in-frame clones, and not every one. The sample comprises about 150,000 clones, roughly 85% of which are singletons, and 1.7% rests with the top ten. The sequencing input was PBMCs. The receptors shown here come from a woman between 25 and 40 years old in good health and CMV-seronegative.

This chain uses TRBV5-6 with TRBJ2-4, with TRBD2 matching 8 bases. Losses at the gene ends were 3 bases for V and 6 bases for J; bases not matched to a gene: 8. This CDR3 is built from 15 residues. Germline CDR1 reads SGHDT; CDR2 reads YYEEEE. The CDR3 coding sequence is TGTGCCAGCAGCTCGGGAGGGGGTTCTAGAAACATTCAGTACTTC. It translates to CASSSGGGSRNIQYF.

This chain links TRBV6-5 with TRBJ2-6; D unclear. This CDR3 spans 15 amino acids. The V end was cut by 5 bases, the J end by 0 bases, with 8 bases between. Per germline, CDR1 MNHEY and CDR2 SVGAGI. DNA of the CDR3: TGTGCCAGCAGTCTCCTTCTCTCTGGGGCCAACGTCCTGACTTTC. This gives the protein CASSLLLSGANVLTF.

The rearrangement uses TRBV5-4 and TRBJ1-1; TRBD1 aligns across 7 bases. Per germline, CDR1 SGHNT and CDR2 YYREEE (reference sequence). The length of the CDR3 is 17 residues. The ends lost 0 bases at V and 3 bases at J; junction bases unmatched: 11. This CDR3 reads CASSLVGNSGGDTEAFF. The CDR3 DNA reads TGTGCCAGCAGCTTGGTTGGCAACTCAGGGGGAGACACTGAAGCTTTCTTT.

V gene TRBV19 combines with J gene TRBJ2-5; D is undetermined. Germline CDR1 reads LNHDA; CDR2 reads SQIVND (reference sequence). V was shortened by 3 bases and J by 3 bases, with 5 bases between the two germline ends. The CDR3 runs 12 residues. The CDR3 nucleotides read TGTGCCAGTAGTATGGCAAAAGAGACCCAGTACTTC. This gives the protein CASSMAKETQYF.

The chain links TRBV7-3 to TRBJ2-3, with D hard to call. V lost 1 base and J lost 6, with 5 bases in between. The germline V gene encodes CDR1 SGHTA and CDR2 FQGTGA. CDR3 length: 12 amino acids. The CDR3 region is CASSLIGDTQYF. As DNA, the CDR3 is TGTGCCAGCAGCTTAATCGGGGATACGCAGTATTTT. Based on the CDR3 plus reference TRBV7-3 and TRBJ2-3, the full variable domain is GAGVSQTPSNKVTEKGKYVELRCDPISGHTALYWYRQSLGQGPEFLIYFQGTGAADDSGLPNDRFFAVRPEGSVSTLKIQRTERGDSAVYLCASSLIGDTQYFGPGTRLTVL.

V is TRBV19 and J is TRBJ1-4, with a tentative D call TRBD1 (5 bases). This CDR3 has 16 amino acids. Germline CDR1 is LNHDA and CDR2 is SQIVND (reference sequence). V shed 3 bases and J shed 4 bases, with 15 bases lying between them. CDR3 region: CASSIWRDQFNEKLFF. For the CDR3, the DNA is TGTGCCAGTAGTATCTGGAGGGACCAATTTAATGAAAAACTGTTTTTT. Full variable domain (outside the CDR3, taken from reference TRBV19 and TRBJ1-4): DGGITQSPKYLFRKEGQNVTLSCEQNLNHDAMYWYRQDPGQGLRLIYYSQIVNDFQKGDIAEGYSVSREKKESFPLTVTSAQKNPTAFYLCASSIWRDQFNEKLFFGSGTQLSVL.

This clone was seen a few times. In DNA, the CDR3 is TGTGCCAGCAGTTCCGGACTGGCCTCCTACGAGCAGTACTTC. Protein: CASSSGLASYEQYF. V is TRBV2 and J is TRBJ2-7; D might be TRBD2 (5 bases). The ends were cut back, 5 bases at V and 0 bases at J, with 11 bases in the middle. The CDR3 has 14 residues. Per the germline V gene, CDR1 is SNHLY and CDR2 is FYNNEI.

The genes are TRBV30 and TRBJ2-5, with D possibly TRBD1 on 5 matching bases. CDR3 length: 13 amino acids. V was trimmed by 0 bases and J by 5 bases, leaving 10 bases between them. From germline, CDR1 is GTSNPN and CDR2 SVGIG (reference sequence). The CDR3 sequence is CAWSVQAGETQYF. In DNA, the CDR3 is TGTGCCTGGAGTGTACAGGCCGGGGAGACCCAGTACTTC.

The chain carries TRBV7-6 and TRBJ1-1, with 7 bases identical to TRBD1. J was trimmed by 3 bases and V by 4 bases; bases with no gene match: 5. From germline, CDR1 is SGHVS and CDR2 FNYEAQ. This CDR3 is 14 amino acids long. The CDR3 DNA reads TGTGCCAGCAGCTCTCGACAGGGAGACACTGAAGCTTTCTTT. This sequence encodes CASSSRQGDTEAFF.

This chain links TRBV5-4 with TRBJ2-2; 7 nucleotides line up with TRBD1. In germline, CDR1 is SGHNT, CDR2 YYREEE (reference sequence). The CDR3 is 14 residues long. The junction had 3 bases not matched to a gene; V was cut back by 2 bases and J by 5 bases. CDR3 residues: CASSLQGRTGELFF. The CDR3 bases are TGTGCCAGCAGCTTACAGGGGCGGACCGGGGAGCTGTTTTTT.

The chain carries TRBV5-8 and TRBJ1-1, with 9 nucleotides matching TRBD1. The ends lost 0 bases at V and 4 bases at J; junction bases unmatched: 4. CDR3 length equals 15 residues. CDR1 is SGHTS and CDR2 is YDEGEE in the germline V gene. The CDR3 protein is CASSLAVTGGTEAFF. The CDR3 nucleotides read TGTGCCAGCAGCTTGGCCGTGACAGGGGGCACTGAAGCTTTCTTT.

The J gene is TRBJ2-3, the V gene TRBV6-1, with TRBD2 identical over 9 bases. Germline assignment: CDR1 MNHNS and CDR2 SASEGT. The CDR3 runs to 16 residues. The V gene end was trimmed by 4 bases and the J gene end by 2 bases; junction bases not matched to a gene: 7. The CDR3 bases are TGTGCCAGCAGTGCGCGGGGGGGCGTGTTCACAGATACGCAGTATTTT. It translates to CASSARGGVFTDTQYF.

The gene calls are TRBV6-5 and TRBJ1-5; 7 nucleotides line up with TRBD1. The junction had 7 bases not matched to a gene; V was cut back by 6 bases and J by 5 bases. The CDR3 length is 14 residues. CDR1 is MNHEY, CDR2 SVGAGI, per germline. The CDR3 nucleotides are TGTGCCAGCAGCGCGGGACAGAACTATCAGCCCCAGCATTTT. Its translation: CASSAGQNYQPQHF.

The V gene is TRBV5-1, the J gene TRBJ2-1, with 9 bases identical to TRBD2. CDR1 is SGHRS, CDR2 YFSETQ, per germline. The CDR3 runs to 15 residues. V shed 1 base and J 9 bases; nucleotides not matched to a gene: 8. The CDR3, as DNA: TGCGCCAGCAGCTTGATAGTAGCGGGGGAGGGTGAGCAGTTCTTC. Translating it yields CASSLIVAGEGEQFF. The full variable domain, with the rest looked up from reference TRBV5-1 and TRBJ2-1, is KAGVTQTPRYLIKTRGQQVTLSCSPISGHRSVSWYQQTPGQGLQFLFEYFSETQRNKGNFPGRFSGRQFSNSRSEMNVSTLELGDSALYLCASSLIVAGEGEQFFGPGTRLTVL.